What follows are 28 T cell receptor beta chains derived from one specimen sequenced in a study of T cell responses to AZD1222 COVID-19 vaccine. TCRdb's table, derived via immunoSEQ multiplex PCR, lists solely in-frame clones and lacks some. The sample includes over 140,000 clones, 80% to 95% seen only once; the top ten take 5%. Sequenced material: peripheral blood, taken on day 0 of AZD1222 vaccination. All receptors come from an adult in good health.

This chain joins TRBV6-5 and TRBJ2-1; 8 positions agree with TRBD1. Germline V gene data show CDR1 as MNHEY and CDR2 as SVGAGI. J was trimmed by 8 bases and V by 0 bases; bases with no gene match: 3. The CDR3 spans 14 residues. The CDR3 here is CASSYSQGADEQFF. The DNA of the CDR3 is TGTGCCAGCAGTTACTCCCAGGGGGCAGATGAGCAGTTCTTC.

This chain joins TRBV11-2 and TRBJ2-1; the match to TRBD1 covers 8 bases. V shed 0 bases, J shed 8 bases, and the junction held 6 bases outside the gene matches. CDR3 size: 15 residues. From germline, CDR1 is SGHAT and CDR2 FQNNGV. CDR3 nucleotides: TGTGCCAGCAGCTTAGAAATACAGGGGGGACATGAGCAGTTCTTC. Encoded protein: CASSLEIQGGHEQFF.

The chain recombines TRBV7-2 with TRBJ2-7; 8 bases align to TRBD2. V was pared by 10 bases and J by 7 bases, with 9 bases of the junction left unmatched. This CDR3 contains 12 residues. CDR1 is SGHTA and CDR2 is FQGNSA in the germline V gene. DNA for the CDR3: TGTGCCACGGGTACGGGAGGGGGAGAGCAGTACTTC. Encoded protein: CATGTGGGEQYF. Drawing the rest from reference TRBV7-2 and TRBJ2-7, the complete variable domain is GAGVSQSPSNKVTEKGKDVELRCDPISGHTALYWYRQSLGQGLEFLIYFQGNSAPDKSGLPSDRFSAERTGGSVSTLTIQRTQQEDSAVYLCATGTGGGEQYFGPGTRLTVT.

V and J are TRBV18 and TRBJ2-1, with D uncertain. Germline CDR1 is KGHSH and CDR2 is LQKENI. V was clipped by 4 bases and J by 6 bases, with 4 bases between them. The CDR3 is made up of 11 amino acids. CDR3 bases: TGTGCCAGCTCACAGGGCAATGAGCAGTTCTTC. As protein: CASSQGNEQFF.

The chain carries TRBV5-1 and TRBJ2-2; 9 nucleotides match TRBD2. The CDR3 covers 17 residues. Losses at the gene ends were 0 bases for V and 4 bases for J; bases not matched to a gene: 7. Germline values: CDR1 SGHRS, CDR2 YFSETQ. The CDR3 DNA reads TGCGCCAGCAGCTTGGCCGGCGCTAGCGGGGCCACCGGGGAGCTGTTTTTT. This gives the protein CASSLAGASGATGELFF.

V gene TRBV28 combines with J gene TRBJ2-3; D not resolved. The germline V gene encodes CDR1 MDHEN and CDR2 SYDVKM. The CDR3 runs to 11 residues. V dropped 7 bases and J dropped 4 bases, with 6 bases sitting between them. The CDR3 loop reads CASTRADTQYF. CDR3 DNA: TGTGCCAGCACTAGGGCAGATACGCAGTATTTT.

The chain carries TRBV28 and TRBJ1-1; D is ambiguous. The CDR3 loop spans 11 amino acids. Trimming shortened V by 7 bases and J by 8 bases, and 11 bases separated the two germline ends. Germline V lookup: CDR1 MDHEN, CDR2 SYDVKM. DNA of the CDR3: TGTGCCAGCACCTGGAGTGGGGAAGCTTTCTTT. This gives the protein CASTWSGEAFF.

V gene TRBV29-1 combines with J gene TRBJ2-7; 9 bases align to TRBD2. The CDR3 consists of 13 residues. Losses at the gene ends were 3 bases for V and 6 bases for J; bases not matched to a gene: 6. Germline V gene lookup returns CDR1 SQVTM and CDR2 ANQGSEA. The CDR3: CSVDGRGGVEQYF. DNA for the CDR3: TGCAGCGTTGATGGGCGGGGGGGCGTCGAGCAGTACTTC.

The rearrangement uses TRBV19 and TRBJ1-2; no clear D. This CDR3 has 14 amino acids. The V gene lost 4 bases and the J gene lost 3 bases, with 12 bases spanning the gap. Germline CDR1 reads LNHDA; CDR2 reads SQIVND (reference sequence). CDR3 protein: CASSTTTQYYGYTF. The CDR3 coding sequence is TGTGCCAGTAGTACGACCACCCAGTACTATGGCTACACCTTC.

The sample holds one count of this clone. This chain connects TRBV3-1 (or the pseudogene TRBV3-2) to TRBJ2-7; no firm D call. The CDR3 is 14 amino acids. The ends were cut back, 1 base at V and 2 bases at J, with 9 bases in the middle. CDR1 and CDR2 (germline): LGHDT, YNNKEL (reference sequence). The CDR3 region is CASSQGATPYEQYF. The CDR3 bases are TGTGCCAGCAGCCAAGGCGCTACCCCCTACGAGCAGTACTTC.

The DNA for the CDR3 is TGTGCCAGCAGCTTAACCGCGGGAGGGCCCAGATACGAGCAGTACTTC. It codes for CASSLTAGGPRYEQYF. V gene TRBV7-2 combines with J gene TRBJ2-7; 9 bases match TRBD2. CDR3 length equals 16 residues. CDR1 SGHTA and CDR2 FQGNSA come from the germline V gene. Losses at the gene ends were 2 bases for V and 4 bases for J; bases not matched to a gene: 9.

This clone was counted a few times. The chain uses TRBV11-2 and TRBJ2-7, with a tentative D call TRBD2 (6 bases). V was trimmed by 5 bases and J by 2 bases, leaving 19 bases between them. The CDR3 spans 16 residues. Germline V gene sequence: CDR1 SGHAT, CDR2 FQNNGV. CDR3 sequence reads: CASSKVPLAGTYEQYF. The CDR3, as DNA: TGTGCCAGCAGCAAAGTCCCACTCGCGGGAACCTACGAGCAGTACTTC.

V usage is TRBV2 and J usage is TRBJ1-5; TRBD1 might be the D (5 bases). This CDR3 is built from 15 residues. V lost 1 base to trimming and J lost 6 bases, with 13 bases between them. The germline V gene encodes CDR1 SNHLY and CDR2 FYNNEI. The CDR3 bases are TGTGCCAGCAGTGAAGAGGGAGGTCAGGGTCAGCCCCAGCATTTT. Translation: CASSEEGGQGQPQHF.

The CDR3 region is CASSQQGAGSYEQYF. The CDR3 bases are TGTGCCAGCTCACAGCAGGGGGCTGGTTCCTACGAGCAGTACTTC. The gene calls are TRBV18 and TRBJ2-7, with 8 bases aligning to TRBD1. Germline lookup yields CDR1 KGHSH and CDR2 LQKENI. J lost 1 base, V lost 4 bases, and 6 bases had no gene match. This CDR3 has 15 amino acids.

The genes are TRBV19 and TRBJ1-3; 8 nucleotides line up with TRBD1. The CDR3 has 13 residues. Unmatched junction bases numbered 2, after V lost 5 bases and J lost 5 bases. Looked up from germline, CDR1 is LNHDA and CDR2 is SQIVND (reference sequence). The CDR3 sequence is CASSPGGRNTIYF. In nucleotides, the CDR3 is TGTGCCAGTAGTCCAGGGGGCAGAAACACCATATATTTT.

The rearrangement links TRBV28 to TRBJ1-5; D not certain. Trimming pared 5 bases from V and 6 bases from J, leaving 11 bases between. This CDR3 comprises 13 residues. Germline V CDR1 and CDR2: MDHEN, SYDVKM. The CDR3 DNA follows: TGTGCCAGCAGTCCCAGCGGCTTTCAGCCCCAGCATTTT. Encoded protein: CASSPSGFQPQHF.

The V and J genes are TRBV7-9 and TRBJ2-7, with D possibly being TRBD1 or TRBD2 (5 bases each). Germline CDR1 is SEHNR and CDR2 is FQNEAQ (reference sequence). CDR3 size: 15 residues. Trimming took 5 bases from V and 3 from J, leaving 17 bases between them. The CDR3 DNA reads as TGTGCCAGCAGCGGGGAGCGTGGGGCCCTCTACGAGCAGTACTTC. Translating it yields CASSGERGALYEQYF.

V gene TRBV7-6 combines with J gene TRBJ2-2, with D possibly being TRBD2 (5 bases). This CDR3 contains 16 residues. The V and J ends lost 1 base and 0 bases respectively, with 9 bases between them. Germline CDR1 and CDR2: SGHVS and FNYEAQ. DNA for the CDR3: TGTGCCAGCAGCTTAGTTCCGGAGGCGAACACCGGGGAGCTGTTTTTT. Its protein product is CASSLVPEANTGELFF.

The V and J genes are TRBV6-5 and TRBJ1-2; D not resolved. The CDR3 spans 13 residues. V lost 1 base, J lost 6 bases, and 9 bases lay in between. Per the germline V gene, CDR1 is MNHEY and CDR2 is SVGAGI. The CDR3 reads CASSYYPVNGYTF. For the CDR3, the DNA is TGTGCCAGCAGTTACTACCCTGTTAATGGCTACACCTTC.

The chain carries TRBV7-8 and TRBJ1-5, with TRBD1 as a possible D gene (5 bases). This CDR3 is 13 amino acids long. The ends were cut back, 3 bases at V and 4 bases at J, with 7 bases in the middle. CDR1 and CDR2 (germline): SGHVS, FQNEAQ. The CDR3, as DNA: TGTGCCAGCAGCTTTGGGGGGAATCAGCCCCAGCATTTT. Its translation: CASSFGGNQPQHF.

The J gene is TRBJ2-7, the V gene TRBV10-3, with D uncertain. V was shortened by 10 bases and J by 2 bases, with 9 bases between the two germline ends. The CDR3 runs to 11 residues. Looked up from germline, CDR1 is ENHRY and CDR2 is SYGVKD. Here the CDR3 DNA reads TGTGCCACCACTTCAGCCTACGAGCAGTACTTC. Translation gives CATTSAYEQYF.

The chain recombines TRBV9 with TRBJ1-4, with TRBD1 as a possible D gene (6 bases). Germline values: CDR1 SGDLS, CDR2 YYNGEE. Trimming stripped 4 bases from V and 3 bases from J, with 16 bases between. This CDR3 contains 16 residues. The CDR3 bases are TGTGCCAGCAGCCCCCAGGGGACGCGATCTAATGAAAAACTGTTTTTT. Translated, it gives CASSPQGTRSNEKLFF.

The chain uses TRBV19 and TRBJ1-5, with no clear D. This CDR3 has 15 residues. Germline V gene sequence: CDR1 LNHDA, CDR2 SQIVND (reference sequence). V shed 1 base and J shed 3 bases, with 10 bases lying between them. CDR3 DNA: TGTGCCAGTAGTATAGTTGGCAGGTTCAATCAGCCCCAGCATTTT. This translates into CASSIVGRFNQPQHF. The whole variable domain, filled in from reference TRBV19 and TRBJ1-5, reads DGGITQSPKYLFRKEGQNVTLSCEQNLNHDAMYWYRQDPGQGLRLIYYSQIVNDFQKGDIAEGYSVSREKKESFPLTVTSAQKNPTAFYLCASSIVGRFNQPQHFGDGTRLSIL.

The chain links TRBV28 to TRBJ1-6; possible D gene TRBD1, 5 bases. Germline CDR1 reads MDHEN; CDR2 reads SYDVKM. V was shortened by 8 bases and J by 0 bases, with 14 bases between the two germline ends. CDR3 size: 16 residues. CDR3 in DNA: TGTGCCAGCGGCCAGGGCGGGAGCTCCTATAATTCACCCCTCCACTTT. It codes for CASGQGGSSYNSPLHF.

This clone was detected once. The chain combines TRBV5-1 with TRBJ1-1, with D perhaps matching TRBD1 (6 bases). Trimming stripped 1 base from V and 7 bases from J, with 29 bases between. The CDR3 consists of 19 residues. The germline V gene encodes CDR1 SGHRS and CDR2 YFSETQ. CDR3 sequence: CASSLYVRISGDTPNEAFF. CDR3 DNA: TGCGCCAGCAGCTTGTACGTACGTATCTCCGGGGACACGCCGAATGAAGCTTTCTTT. Supplemented by reference TRBV5-1 and TRBJ1-1, the full variable domain reads KAGVTQTPRYLIKTRGQQVTLSCSPISGHRSVSWYQQTPGQGLQFLFEYFSETQRNKGNFPGRFSGRQFSNSRSEMNVSTLELGDSALYLCASSLYVRISGDTPNEAFFGQGTRLTVV.

The CDR3 DNA follows: TGTGCCAGCAGTGATACAGGGGGCGCCTATGGCTACACCTTC. Protein product: CASSDTGGAYGYTF. The V gene is TRBV6-6, the J gene TRBJ1-2; 9 nucleotides match TRBD1. V shed 5 bases, J shed 4 bases, and the junction held 5 bases outside the gene matches. Germline V gene lookup returns CDR1 MNHNY and CDR2 SVGAGI (reference sequence). The CDR3 covers 14 residues.

The rearrangement links TRBV5-1 to TRBJ1-1, with D maybe TRBD1 (5 bases). The CDR3 length is 16 residues. Germline V gene lookup returns CDR1 SGHRS and CDR2 YFSETQ. Trimming removed 0 bases from V and 1 base from J, with 13 bases in between. Written as DNA, the CDR3 is TGCGCCAGCAGCTTGGGGCTGGGGGTGGGGAACACTGAAGCTTTCTTT. It encodes CASSLGLGVGNTEAFF.

This clone was recorded once. The gene calls are TRBV6-5 and TRBJ1-3; D is uncertain. The length of the CDR3 is 14 residues. Trimming removed 8 bases from V and 0 bases from J, with 11 bases in between. Germline V gene data show CDR1 as MNHEY and CDR2 as SVGAGI. The CDR3: CASGNSISGNTIYF. The CDR3 nucleotides read TGTGCCAGCGGAAATAGCATCTCTGGAAACACCATATATTTT.